Below are 9 T cell receptor beta chains sequenced from a single sample in a study of blood T cell repertoires in COVID-19. Here immunoSEQ multiplex PCR was the method, and the copy in TCRdb shows in-frame clones only, minus some. The profile shows about 250,000 clones, about 79% of them singletons. Sequences were obtained from peripheral blood. Receptors were obtained from a man older than 75 with acute or convalescent COVID-19.

This chain links TRBV7-9 with TRBJ1-3, with D perhaps matching TRBD1 (6 bases). The length of the CDR3 is 16 residues. Germline CDR1 is SEHNR and CDR2 is FQNEAQ (reference sequence). The germline V and J ends were trimmed by 1 base and 0 bases, with 10 bases remaining between them. CDR3 DNA sequence: TGTGCCAGCAGCTTAGGGACAGTTCGCTCTGGAAACACCATATATTTT. Amino acid sequence: CASSLGTVRSGNTIYF.

V gene TRBV18 combines with J gene TRBJ1-3, with D maybe TRBD1 (6 bases). The V gene lost 3 bases and the J gene lost 2 bases, with 14 bases spanning the gap. This CDR3 region has 16 residues. Germline V CDR1 and CDR2: KGHSH, LQKENI. This CDR3 reads CASSPYREATGNTIYF. CDR3 nucleotide sequence: TGTGCCAGCTCACCTTACAGGGAAGCTACTGGAAACACCATATATTTT.

This clone was observed a few times. The gene calls are TRBV5-5 and TRBJ2-7; TRBD2 agrees at 8 bases. V gave up 3 bases and J gave up 4 bases; unmatched junction bases: 12. CDR3 size: 16 residues. Germline loops: CDR1 SGHKS, CDR2 YYEKEE (reference sequence). The CDR3, as DNA: TGTGCCAGCAGCTCCAGCAACCGACTAGCGTCTTACGAGCAGTACTTC. Amino acids: CASSSSNRLASYEQYF.

The genes are TRBV3-1 (or the pseudogene TRBV3-2) and TRBJ2-2, with D uncertain. Germline assignment: CDR1 LGHDT and CDR2 YNNKEL (reference sequence). The V and J ends lost 1 base and 2 bases respectively, with 5 bases between them. The CDR3 contains 14 residues. CDR3 nucleotides: TGTGCCAGCAGCCAAGGGAGCAACACCGGGGAGCTGTTTTTT. Amino acids: CASSQGSNTGELFF.

This chain uses TRBV18 with TRBJ1-2; 9 bases fit TRBD1. The CDR3 sequence is 16 residues long. Germline values: CDR1 KGHSH, CDR2 LQKENI. V shed 4 bases and J 1 base; nucleotides not matched to a gene: 7. The CDR3: CASSLKPTGGNYGYTF. The CDR3, as DNA: TGTGCCAGCTCACTAAAGCCGACAGGGGGTAACTATGGCTACACCTTC.

The CDR3 loop is CASSLTGIPDTQYF. CDR3 in DNA: TGTGCCAGCAGCTTGACAGGGATCCCAGATACGCAGTATTTT. The chain joins TRBV5-6 to TRBJ2-3; maybe TRBD1 (6 bases). With 1 base removed from V and 4 bases from J, the gap between germline ends came to 10 bases. The CDR3 covers 14 residues. Germline values: CDR1 SGHDT, CDR2 YYEEEE.

This rearrangement joins TRBV2 to TRBJ2-6; TRBD1 agrees at 11 bases. Germline loops: CDR1 SNHLY, CDR2 FYNNEI. This CDR3 contains 16 residues. V lost 7 bases, J lost 1 base, and 3 bases stayed unmatched. CDR3 DNA: TGTGCCAGCAACCGGGACAGGGGGTCTGGGGCCAACGTCCTGACTTTC. Its protein is CASNRDRGSGANVLTF.

The V call is TRBV19, the J call TRBJ2-7; 9 bases align to TRBD1. Losses at the gene ends were 2 bases for V and 7 bases for J; bases not matched to a gene: 15. The CDR3 is 17 residues long. The germline V gene encodes CDR1 LNHDA and CDR2 SQIVND (reference sequence). As DNA, the CDR3 is TGTGCCAGTAGTATATTCTCGACGGGACAGGGAAAGAGGGAGCAGTACTTC. Translating gives CASSIFSTGQGKREQYF.

CDR3 sequence (DNA): TGTGCCAGCAGCTTTGTCGGAGATACGCAGTATTTT. Its translation: CASSFVGDTQYF. V and J are TRBV7-8 and TRBJ2-3; D is uncertain. Trimming removed 3 bases at V and 5 bases at J, with 6 bases between. The CDR3 runs 12 residues. Per the germline V gene, CDR1 is SGHVS and CDR2 is FQNEAQ.